This T cell receptor beta chain was sequenced in a study of blood T cell repertoires in COVID-19. Looking at the study overall: The United States, Italy and Spain were the sources of the acute and convalescent COVID-19 samples. Nucleic acid was either cDNA or gDNA, and it came from T cells, B-cell-depleted T cells, or PBMCs.

Original processing methods: Amplification with reference gene primers provided the estimates of nucleated cell counts. Generated by immunoSEQ multiplex PCR, the TCRdb table keeps only in-frame clones and is missing some. The DNA gave D and trimming, while V, J and clone size come from that table. The sample gives some 140,000 clones, about 73% of which show up once; 1.5% to 2% is in the top ten. V lost 5 bases to trimming and J lost 7 bases, with 15 bases between them. Germline values: CDR1 SGHTA, CDR2 FQGNSA. This CDR3 contains 13 residues. This chain uses TRBV7-2 with TRBJ2-7, with D possibly being TRBD2 (5 bases). The sample taken for sequencing was peripheral blood. The TCR sequence derives from a man older than 75 with acute or convalescent COVID-19. The CDR3 DNA is TGTGCCAGCAGCGCCACGGGGAGAGGAGAGCAGTACTTC. Its protein product is CASSATGRGEQYF.